These 2 T cell receptor beta chains came from one sample sequenced in a study of siplizumab effects on memory and regulatory T cells. TCRdb's copy holds only in-frame clones and misses some; the assay was immunoSEQ multiplex PCR. The sample contains more than 85,000 clones, about 91% of which appear only once. The sample comprised Tregs sorted from blood. The receptors derive from a human donor in good health.

This chain joins TRBV19 and TRBJ2-6; D gene uncertain. The germline V gene encodes CDR1 LNHDA and CDR2 SQIVND (reference sequence). The V and J ends lost 2 bases and 2 bases respectively, with 7 bases between them. The CDR3 length is 15 residues. Here the CDR3 DNA reads TGTGCCAGTAGTATAAGAACAACTGGGGCCAACGTCCTGACTTTC. Amino acids: CASSIRTTGANVLTF.

The chain recombines TRBV7-9 with TRBJ2-3, with D unresolved. Germline V lookup: CDR1 SEHNR, CDR2 FQNEAQ (reference sequence). V lost 7 bases and J lost 2, with 16 bases in between. CDR3 length equals 15 residues. Here the CDR3 DNA reads TGTGCCAGCACCAAAGGACGAAAAGTCACAGATACGCAGTATTTT. Translated, it gives CASTKGRKVTDTQYF.